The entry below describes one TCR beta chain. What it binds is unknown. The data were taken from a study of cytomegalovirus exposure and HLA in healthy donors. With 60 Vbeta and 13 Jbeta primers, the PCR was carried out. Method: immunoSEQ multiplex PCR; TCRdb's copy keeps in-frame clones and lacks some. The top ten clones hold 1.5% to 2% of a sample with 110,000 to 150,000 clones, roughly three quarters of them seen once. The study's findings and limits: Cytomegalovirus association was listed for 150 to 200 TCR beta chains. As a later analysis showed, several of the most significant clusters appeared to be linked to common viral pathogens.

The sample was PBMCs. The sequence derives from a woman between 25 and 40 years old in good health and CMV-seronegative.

The CDR3 DNA follows: TGTGCCAGTCAGCCTGCGGGTTACGAAAAACTGTTTTTT. This gives the protein CASQPAGYEKLFF. This sequence joins TRBV14 and TRBJ1-4; D gene uncertain. The CDR3 is 13 residues long. The germline gives CDR1 SGHDN, CDR2 FVKESK. Trimming took off 9 bases at V and 8 bases at J, with 16 bases between the two ends. The variable domain in full, completed from reference TRBV14 and TRBJ1-4, reads EAGVTQFPSHSVIEKGQTVTLRCDPISGHDNLYWYRRVMGKEIKFLLHFVKESKQDESGMPNNRFLAERTGGTYSTLKVQPAELEDSGVYFCASQPAGYEKLFFGSGTQLSVL.